The 25 T cell receptor beta chains given below trace back to one sample, sequenced in a study of blood T cells in healthy people across ages. The second PCR ran about 6 to 11 cycles with a sample-barcoded 5' primer and J-beta primers. MiXCR was run by TCRdb on the 5' RACE reads, yielding one entry per CDR3 protein. This table has hundreds of thousands of distinct CDR3 sequences, about 20% appearing once. Sequenced: blood. The receptors were sampled from a man in his 70s in good health.

The J gene is TRBJ2-1, the V gene TRBV12-5, with 13 bases aligning to TRBD2. Germline V gene sequence: CDR1 LGHNT, CDR2 FRNRAP. With 3 bases clipped from V and 8 bases from J, the junction kept 13 bases outside the gene matches. The CDR3 length is 18 residues. CDR3 sequence: CASGFRTSGRVGRDEQFF. DNA of the CDR3: TGTGCTAGTGGTTTCCGGACTAGCGGGAGAGTTGGTCGGGATGAGCAGTTCTTC.

The rearrangement uses TRBV6-5 and TRBJ1-1; possibly TRBD1 for D (5 bases). V shed 6 bases and J shed 5 bases, with 19 bases lying between them. This CDR3 region has 15 residues. Looked up from germline, CDR1 is MNHEY and CDR2 is SVGAGI. The CDR3 here is CASSRVPQGGTEAFF. CDR3 coding DNA: TGTGCCAGCAGCCGAGTCCCGCAGGGAGGGACTGAAGCTTTCTTT.

The chain joins TRBV7-9 to TRBJ1-1; 9 bases are shared with TRBD1. In germline, CDR1 is SEHNR, CDR2 FQNEAQ (reference sequence). The length of the CDR3 is 16 residues. V lost 5 bases to trimming and J lost 3 bases; unmatched junction nucleotides: 10. The CDR3 DNA sequence: TGTGCCAGCAGCCCACCGGGACAGGGATGGGACACTGAAGCTTTCTTT. Its translation is CASSPPGQGWDTEAFF.

The rearrangement links TRBV30 to TRBJ2-2; 9 bases are a match to TRBD1. Germline-derived CDR1 and CDR2 are GTSNPN and SVGIG (reference sequence). The junction had 3 bases not matched to a gene; V was cut back by 4 bases and J by 3 bases. This CDR3 is built from 14 residues. The CDR3 region has the DNA TGTGCCTGGAACAGGGGGCTCGACACCGGGGAGCTGTTTTTT. Translation: CAWNRGLDTGELFF.

CDR3 in amino acids: CASSPGDHIGTQYF. As DNA, the CDR3 is TGTGCCAGCAGCCCAGGGGATCATATAGGTACGCAGTATTTT. The chain links TRBV11-3 to TRBJ2-3; D is perhaps TRBD1 (6 bases). The CDR3 has 14 amino acids. Looked up from germline, CDR1 is SGHNT and CDR2 is YENEEA. V shed 5 bases and J shed 8 bases, with 17 bases lying between them.

This clonotype was seen a few times. The chain carries TRBV2 and TRBJ2-1; D remains ambiguous. Germline CDR1 is SNHLY and CDR2 is FYNNEI. The CDR3 has 14 amino acids. Between the trimmed V and J ends, which lost 7 bases and 10 bases, there was a span of 20 bases. The CDR3 DNA reads as TGTGCCAGCACCCATGGCGGTGGGAATCAGGAGCAGTTCTTC. Its protein product is CASTHGGGNQEQFF. Supplemented by reference TRBV2 and TRBJ2-1, the full variable domain reads EPEVTQTPSHQVTQMGQEVILRCVPISNHLYFYWYRQILGQKVEFLVSFYNNEISEKSEIFDDQFSVERPDGSNFTLKIRSTKLEDSAMYFCASTHGGGNQEQFFGPGTRLTVL.

This clonotype has only a few counts. Given a much more abundant clone one base away, this may be a read error. The CDR3 region is CGAHRGGENNEQFF. Written as DNA, the CDR3 is TGCGGCGCCCACCGTGGGGGGGAAAACAATGAGCAGTTCTTC. The V call is TRBV29-1, the J call TRBJ2-1; TRBD2 agrees at 7 bases. Germline lookup yields CDR1 SQVTM and CDR2 ANQGSEA. The CDR3 is 14 amino acids.

This clonotype came up a few times. The rearrangement joins TRBV27 to TRBJ2-7; weak D call: TRBD2 (6 bases). Trimming shortened V by 2 bases and J by 3 bases, and 11 bases separated the two germline ends. The CDR3 extends over 14 amino acids. Looked up from germline, CDR1 is MNHEY and CDR2 is SMNVEV (reference sequence). DNA for the CDR3: TGTGCCAGCAGTTTAGGGGGGAAAGGCTACGAGCAGTACTTC. This encodes CASSLGGKGYEQYF.

The table lists this clonotype with a few counts. The chain employs TRBV20-1 and TRBJ2-5; D is unclear. The CDR3 is 12 residues long. V was pared by 6 bases and J by 3 bases, with 11 bases between. The V gene's germline CDR1 is DFQATT and CDR2 SNEGSKA (reference sequence). In DNA, the CDR3 is TGCAGTGCCCGAGGATGGGAAGAGACCCAGTACTTC. It translates to CSARGWEETQYF.

This clonotype has a handful of counts. The rearrangement links TRBV21-1 to TRBJ2-7. TRBV21-1 is given as a pseudogene. CDR3 length: 13 amino acids. The CDR3 nucleotides are TGTGCCAGCAGCAAAAGGTGCCCCTACGAGCAGTACGTC. It encodes CASSKRCPYEQYV.

This clonotype was detected a few times. This chain joins TRBV2 and TRBJ1-1; maybe TRBD1 (5 bases). The V gene's germline CDR1 is SNHLY and CDR2 FYNNEI. This CDR3 is 12 amino acids long. The V gene lost 7 bases and the J gene lost 4 bases, with 10 bases spanning the gap. CDR3 protein: CASMGGATEAFF. The DNA of the CDR3 is TGTGCCAGCATGGGAGGGGCCACTGAAGCTTTCTTT.

The rearrangement links TRBV29-1 to TRBJ2-1; D is undetermined. In germline, CDR1 is SQVTM, CDR2 ANQGSEA. Trimming removed 5 bases at V and 4 bases at J, with 18 bases between. The CDR3 has 15 amino acids. DNA of the CDR3: TGCAGCGTTCCAATGCCGGAAAAAAGTTACAATGAGCAGTTCTTC. Encoded protein: CSVPMPEKSYNEQFF.

This clonotype was recorded many times. V is TRBV20-1 and J is TRBJ1-6; D is ambiguous. The germline V gene encodes CDR1 DFQATT and CDR2 SNEGSKA (reference sequence). The CDR3 contains 9 residues. The V gene lost 5 bases and the J gene lost 14 bases, with 7 bases spanning the gap. The DNA for the CDR3 is TGCAGTGCTGGTCGGACCCTCCACTTT. It codes for CSAGRTLHF.

Only a few counts were recorded for this clonotype. V gene TRBV29-1 combines with J gene TRBJ1-1, with D uncertain. Trimming pared 5 bases from V and 3 bases from J, leaving 10 bases between. Germline loops: CDR1 SQVTM, CDR2 ANQGSEA. There are 12 residues in the CDR3. CDR3 residues: CSVQSGYTEAFF. CDR3 in DNA: TGCAGCGTTCAGTCGGGGTACACTGAAGCTTTCTTT.

This clonotype was counted only a few times. This sequence joins TRBV7-2 and TRBJ2-5; 10 bases line up with TRBD1. V shed 0 bases and J 2 bases; nucleotides not matched to a gene: 3. Germline-derived CDR1 and CDR2 are SGHTA and FQGNSA. The length of the CDR3 is 16 residues. The CDR3 DNA sequence: TGTGCCAGCAGCTTAGCTCGGACAGGGGGGCAAGAGACCCAGTACTTC. It yields the protein CASSLARTGGQETQYF. Using reference TRBV7-2 and TRBJ2-5 for the parts outside the CDR3, the full variable domain is GAGVSQSPSNKVTEKGKDVELRCDPISGHTALYWYRQSLGQGLEFLIYFQGNSAPDKSGLPSDRFSAERTGGSVSTLTIQRTQQEDSAVYLCASSLARTGGQETQYFGPGTRLLVL.

The chain couples TRBV3-1 to TRBJ2-1; 8 positions match TRBD1. This CDR3 region has 16 residues. Trimming removed 4 bases from V and 4 bases from J; junction bases left unmatched: 9. Germline V lookup: CDR1 LGHDT, CDR2 YNNKEL (reference sequence). In DNA form, the CDR3 reads TGTGCCAGCAGCCCGATTTGGACAGGGTCTTACAATGAGCAGTTCTTC. It encodes CASSPIWTGSYNEQFF.

This clonotype appeared a few times. V usage is TRBV20-1 and J usage is TRBJ1-5; 9 bases match TRBD1. Germline lookup yields CDR1 DFQATT and CDR2 SNEGSKA (reference sequence). CDR3 length: 15 residues. The V gene end was trimmed by 6 bases and the J gene end by 7 bases; junction bases not matched to a gene: 13. The CDR3 region is CSAAKQGATSQPQHF. The CDR3 nucleotides read TGCAGTGCAGCAAAACAGGGGGCGACTTCCCAGCCCCAGCATTTT.

The chain joins TRBV12-3 or TRBV12-4 to TRBJ2-3; the D is unclear. Trimming stripped 3 bases from V and 7 bases from J, with 14 bases between. The CDR3 covers 14 residues. The CDR3 DNA reads TGTGCCAGCAGTTTTTCAGCTCCCCGGAATACGCAGTATTTT. Its translation: CASSFSAPRNTQYF.

This clonotype was seen a handful of times. V is TRBV5-5 and J is TRBJ1-4; TRBD1 might be the D (5 bases). The V end lost 4 bases, the J end lost 6 bases, and 13 bases lay between the germline ends. Germline values: CDR1 SGHKS, CDR2 YYEKEE (reference sequence). This CDR3 is 14 amino acids long. As DNA, the CDR3 is TGTGCCAGCAGCCAGGGAGTGATCTATGAAAAACTGTTTTTT. Its protein is CASSQGVIYEKLFF.

This clonotype has ten or more counts. The rearrangement joins TRBV7-2 to TRBJ1-6, with D hard to call. V lost 2 bases and J 9 bases, leaving 5 bases between the germline ends. CDR1 and CDR2 from the germline V gene are SGHTA and FQGNSA. This CDR3 is 12 amino acids long. CDR3 loop: CASSLMGSPLHF. The CDR3 DNA reads as TGTGCCAGCAGCTTAATGGGTTCACCCCTCCACTTT.

This clonotype occurred once. V is TRBV7-9 and J is TRBJ2-7; either TRBD1 or TRBD2 may supply D (5 bases each). The CDR3 totals 14 residues. Germline V gene sequence: CDR1 SEHNR, CDR2 FQNEAQ (reference sequence). The V gene lost 7 bases and the J gene lost 0 bases, with 13 bases spanning the gap. CDR3 loop: CASTLGPRSYEQYF. In nucleotides, the CDR3 is TGTGCCAGCACCCTGGGACCCCGCTCCTACGAGCAGTACTTC.

This clonotype showed up just a few times. V gene TRBV12-3 or TRBV12-4 combines with J gene TRBJ1-2; D is unresolved. V was pared by 6 bases and J by 4 bases, with 9 bases between. The CDR3 is made up of 12 amino acids. The CDR3 loop reads CASSPSFYGYTF. The CDR3 DNA reads as TGTGCCAGCAGCCCATCATTCTATGGCTACACCTTC.

In this sample, this clonotype turned up many times. V and J are TRBV20-1 and TRBJ2-5, with 10 bases lining up with TRBD1. The germline V gene encodes CDR1 DFQATT and CDR2 SNEGSKA (reference sequence). This CDR3 has 16 amino acids. The ends lost 3 bases at V and 7 bases at J; junction bases unmatched: 14. CDR3 residues: CSARVPGTGVVGTQYF. The CDR3 nucleotides read TGCAGTGCTAGGGTACCGGGGACAGGGGTAGTCGGGACCCAGTACTTC.

The chain combines TRBV5-1 with TRBJ2-5; no definite D call. CDR1 is SGHRS, CDR2 YFSETQ, per germline. Trimming took 0 bases from V and 7 from J, leaving 10 bases between them. The CDR3 covers 13 residues. CDR3 in amino acids: CASSLDQAGTQYF. The CDR3 DNA reads TGCGCCAGCAGCTTGGACCAGGCAGGGACCCAGTACTTC.

About this clonotype itself: This may stem from a read error, because a much larger clone lies one nucleotide away. This chain uses TRBV25-1 with TRBJ2-1; 11 positions agree with TRBD1. This CDR3 is 17 amino acids long. Per the germline V gene, CDR1 is MGHDK and CDR2 is SYGVNS. The CDR3 DNA follows: TGTACCAGCAGTGATCTGGACAGGGGGCCTTCCTACAATGAGCAGTTCTTC. Protein product: CTSSDLDRGPSYNEQFF.